This note documents a single T cell receptor beta chain sequence. Its antigen is not identified. The CDR3 runs to 15 residues. V shed 1 base, J shed 7 bases, and the junction held 8 bases outside the gene matches. The V gene's germline CDR1 is MNHNS and CDR2 SASEGT. TCRdb keeps only in-frame clones here, not all; method: immunoSEQ multiplex PCR. Among approximately 50,000 clones listed, approximately 85% were seen once. The sample originates from a study of T cell responses to AZD1222 COVID-19 vaccine. Notes on the study in general: Reports say nearly half of spike-specific TCRs go after unmutated variant regions. The study identified only five to seven AZD1222 recipients as seropositive at baseline. Clonal diversity was possibly underestimated, and the donors were mostly white British, with more females. Spike-wide vaccine-associated CD4 TCRs dominated at 160-218 and 743-854.

This clonotype was obtained from an adult in good health. The V call is TRBV6-1, the J call TRBJ2-7, with 9 bases lining up with TRBD2. This specimen was peripheral blood, taken on day 0 of MenACWY control vaccination. The CDR3 region is CASSEGLAEAVEQYF. The CDR3, as DNA: TGTGCCAGCAGTGAAGGACTAGCGGAAGCGGTGGAGCAGTACTTC.